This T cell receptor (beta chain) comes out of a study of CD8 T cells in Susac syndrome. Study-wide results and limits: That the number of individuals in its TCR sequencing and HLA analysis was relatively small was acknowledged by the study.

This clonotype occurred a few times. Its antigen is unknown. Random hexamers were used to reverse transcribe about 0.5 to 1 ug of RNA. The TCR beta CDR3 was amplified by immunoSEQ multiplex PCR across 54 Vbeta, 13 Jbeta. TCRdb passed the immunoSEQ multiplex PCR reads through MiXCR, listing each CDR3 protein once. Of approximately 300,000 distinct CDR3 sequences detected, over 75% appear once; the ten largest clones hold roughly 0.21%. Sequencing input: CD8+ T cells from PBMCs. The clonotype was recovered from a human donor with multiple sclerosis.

The CDR3 loop is CAISELVVGSYEQYF. The CDR3 DNA is TGTGCCATCAGTGAGTTGGTGGTTGGCTCCTACGAGCAGTACTTC. V is TRBV10-3 and J is TRBJ2-7; D is uncertain. CDR1 and CDR2 from the germline V gene are ENHRY and SYGVKD. V dropped 1 base and J dropped 0 bases, with 10 bases sitting between them. The CDR3 loop spans 15 amino acids.